This TCR beta chain was found in a study of cytomegalovirus exposure and HLA in healthy donors. Germline V gene lookup returns CDR1 SEHNR and CDR2 FQNEAQ (reference sequence). Trimming took off 1 base at V and 1 base at J, with 7 bases between the two ends. This CDR3 region has 14 residues. Both 60 Vbeta primers and 13 Jbeta primers went into the PCR. Using immunoSEQ multiplex PCR, the repertoire was profiled, and TCRdb retains in-frame clones only, with some absent. This sample has some 120,000 clones, with approximately 80% found just once. This chain uses TRBV7-9 with TRBJ1-1; the D is unclear. The sequence derives from a man between 25 and 39 years old in good health and CMV-seropositive. Sequencing input: PBMCs. CDR3 in DNA: TGTGCCAGCAGCTTAGATCGGGAGAACACTGAAGCTTTCTTT. Translating gives CASSLDRENTEAFF.